This TCR beta chain appears in the sequencing data of a study of a mutant IDH1 vaccine in newly diagnosed glioma (dated by TCRdb to about 2021). Concerning the study at large: The roughly 30 treated patients were roughly 60% male and around 40% female, with a mean age of approximately 40 years. Before enrollment, patients had received standard therapy of radiotherapy alone, temozolomide alone, or radiochemotherapy with temozolomide; most received the combination. Peripheral blood was drawn at six visits: V03 (baseline), V05, V07, V10, V12 and V13. Longitudinal TCRB deep sequencing was performed for fewer than 30 treated patients wherever samples were available for exploratory analyses.

Points on this clone: Its cognate antigen has yet to be identified. It has no much larger one-base neighbor in the sample; base qualities were not kept.

The trim is 2 bases for V and 1 base for J, with a gap of 6 bases between the germline ends. CDR1 MNHNY and CDR2 SVGAGI were looked up in the germline V gene (reference sequence). The CDR3 numbers 13 residues from cysteine through phenylalanine. Of the read, only the CDR3 DNA is kept; its 39 bases are in frame from base 1. The library was built by means of the immunoSEQ multiplex PCR assay. Following the manufacturer's protocol, the hsTCRB Kit was used to amplify rearranged TCR beta chain sequences. TCRB libraries were sequenced on an Illumina MiSeq. The original pipeline was this. The kit vendor's proprietary platform handled demultiplexing, trimming and gene mapping. Imported from immuneACCESS, the table was reduced by TCRdb to in-frame sequences with V and J called. These copies leave out some clones; in studies compared against another copy, an unresolved V gene accounts for under half, and the cause of the remainder is not known. The V and J calls and clone size are taken from that table; D and trimming were inferred from the DNA. The sample includes around 24,000 clones, with approximately 93% observed a single time. The ten largest make up approximately 8.4% of the sample.

What the authors observed across the whole study: It was noted by the authors that analyses of patient blood samples could not be reproduced owing to sample limitations. PBMC samples for TCRB deep sequencing were selected based on availability. No apparent relationship was observed between pseudoprogression and alterations in the top peripheral T cell clonotypes detected by TCRB sequencing. Vaccine-induced immune responses across multiple MHC alleles were detected in about 93% of patients.

According to the study, the label for this sample's time point signals: baseline, week 1 (first vaccination visit). The intended sense of this specimen's treatment or condition label: pre-vaccination baseline after standard-of-care therapy. All donors had newly diagnosed IDH1-mutant astrocytomas of WHO grade 3 or 4 that showed loss of nuclear ATRX. The samples were drawn from NOA16, a multicentre, single-arm, open-label phase I trial in Germany that tested a mutant IDH1 peptide vaccine in humans for the first time. Blood drawn at visit V03 was used as the baseline sample for immunogenicity testing. Genomic DNA for TCRB sequencing was isolated from EDTA blood with the DNeasy Blood and Tissue Kit.

The sequence came from a man aged 30 to 45 with glioma. Sequenced material: PBMCs, taken from a glioma patient treated with radiotherapy, temozolomide or both. The chain employs TRBV6-6 and TRBJ2-7; TRBD2 is possibly the D segment (6 matching bases). The CDR3 amino acid sequence is: CASSYGTSYEQYF. The DNA is TGTGCCAGCAGTTACGGGACTTCCTACGAGCAGTACTTC.